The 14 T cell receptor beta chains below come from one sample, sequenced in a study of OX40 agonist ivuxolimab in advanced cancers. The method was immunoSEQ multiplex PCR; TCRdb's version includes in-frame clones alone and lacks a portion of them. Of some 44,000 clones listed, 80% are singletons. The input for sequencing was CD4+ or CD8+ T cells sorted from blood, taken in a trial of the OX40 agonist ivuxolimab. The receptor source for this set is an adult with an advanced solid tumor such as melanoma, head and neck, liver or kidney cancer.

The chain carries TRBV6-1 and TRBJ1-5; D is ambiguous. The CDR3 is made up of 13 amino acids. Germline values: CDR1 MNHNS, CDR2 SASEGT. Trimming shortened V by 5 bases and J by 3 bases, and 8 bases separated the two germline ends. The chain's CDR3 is CASSLVNNQPQHF. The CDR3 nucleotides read TGTGCCAGCAGTCTGGTGAACAATCAGCCCCAGCATTTT.

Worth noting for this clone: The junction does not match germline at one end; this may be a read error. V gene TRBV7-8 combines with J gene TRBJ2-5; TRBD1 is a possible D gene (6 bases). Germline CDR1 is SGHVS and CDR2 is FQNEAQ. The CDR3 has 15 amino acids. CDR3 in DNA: TGTGCCAGCAGCAGAAGGGACACCAACCAGGAGACCCAGTACTTC. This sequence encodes CASSRRDTNQETQYF.

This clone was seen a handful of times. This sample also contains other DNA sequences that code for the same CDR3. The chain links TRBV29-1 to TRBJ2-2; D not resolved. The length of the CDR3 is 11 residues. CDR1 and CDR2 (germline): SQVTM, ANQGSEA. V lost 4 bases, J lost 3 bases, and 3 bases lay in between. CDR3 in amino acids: CSVADTGELFF. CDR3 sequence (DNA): TGCAGCGTTGCGGACACCGGGGAGCTGTTTTTT.

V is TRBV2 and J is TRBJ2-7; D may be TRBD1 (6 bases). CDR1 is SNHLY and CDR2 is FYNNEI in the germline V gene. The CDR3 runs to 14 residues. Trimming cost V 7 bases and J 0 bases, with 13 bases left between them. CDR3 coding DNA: TGTGCCAGCAAAGAAGGGACAACCTCCTACGAGCAGTACTTC. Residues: CASKEGTTSYEQYF.

CDR3 loop: CASSPGTFTRTQYF. In DNA, the CDR3 is TGTGCCAGCAGCCCGGGGACCTTTACACGTACGCAGTATTTT. The gene calls are TRBV7-2 and TRBJ2-3; perhaps D is TRBD1 or TRBD2 (5 bases each). CDR3 length: 14 amino acids. The germline V gene encodes CDR1 SGHTA and CDR2 FQGNSA. Trimming removed 5 bases from V and 8 bases from J, with 17 bases in between.

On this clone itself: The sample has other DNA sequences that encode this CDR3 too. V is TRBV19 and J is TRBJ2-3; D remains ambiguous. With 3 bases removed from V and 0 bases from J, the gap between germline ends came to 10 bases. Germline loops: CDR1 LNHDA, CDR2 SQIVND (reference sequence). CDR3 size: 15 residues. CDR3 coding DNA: TGTGCCAGTAGTATTGGTGCGGCAAGCACAGATACGCAGTATTTT. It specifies CASSIGAASTDTQYF.

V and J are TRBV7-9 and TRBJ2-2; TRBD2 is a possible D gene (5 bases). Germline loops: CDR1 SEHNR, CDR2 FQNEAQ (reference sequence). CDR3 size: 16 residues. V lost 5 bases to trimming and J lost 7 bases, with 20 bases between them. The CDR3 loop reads CASSPRLRESSGELFF. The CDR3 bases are TGTGCCAGCAGCCCGCGCCTGAGGGAGTCTAGCGGGGAGCTGTTTTTT.

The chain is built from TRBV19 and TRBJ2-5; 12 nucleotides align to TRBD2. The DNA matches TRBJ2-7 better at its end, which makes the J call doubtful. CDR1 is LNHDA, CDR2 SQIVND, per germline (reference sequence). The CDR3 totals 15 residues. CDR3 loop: CASSRRLAGETEQYF. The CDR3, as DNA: TGTGCCAGTAGCCGACGACTAGCGGGAGAAACCGAGCAGTACTTC.

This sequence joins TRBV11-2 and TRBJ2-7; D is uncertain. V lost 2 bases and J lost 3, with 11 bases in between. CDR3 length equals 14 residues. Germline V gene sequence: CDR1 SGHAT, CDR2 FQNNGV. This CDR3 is CASSLSRFLYEQYF. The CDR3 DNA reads TGTGCCAGCAGCTTAAGTCGGTTTCTCTACGAGCAGTACTTC.

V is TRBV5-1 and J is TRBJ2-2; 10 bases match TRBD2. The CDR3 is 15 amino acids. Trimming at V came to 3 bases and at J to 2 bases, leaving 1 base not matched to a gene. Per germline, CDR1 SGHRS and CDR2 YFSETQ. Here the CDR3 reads CASSSSGGNTGELFF. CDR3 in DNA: TGCGCCAGCAGCTCTAGCGGGGGCAACACCGGGGAGCTGTTTTTT.

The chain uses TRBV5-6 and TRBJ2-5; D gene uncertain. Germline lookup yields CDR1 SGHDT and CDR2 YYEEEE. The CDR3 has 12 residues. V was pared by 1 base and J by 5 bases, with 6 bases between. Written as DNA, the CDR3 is TGTGCCAGCAGCTTGACGCGTGAGACCCAGTACTTC. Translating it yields CASSLTRETQYF.

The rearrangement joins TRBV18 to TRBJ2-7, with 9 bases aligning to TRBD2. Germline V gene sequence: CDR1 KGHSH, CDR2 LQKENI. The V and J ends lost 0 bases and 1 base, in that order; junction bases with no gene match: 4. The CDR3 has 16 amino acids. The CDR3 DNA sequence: TGTGCCAGCTCACCACCGCGAGCGGGAGGATCCTACGAGCAGTACTTC. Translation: CASSPPRAGGSYEQYF.

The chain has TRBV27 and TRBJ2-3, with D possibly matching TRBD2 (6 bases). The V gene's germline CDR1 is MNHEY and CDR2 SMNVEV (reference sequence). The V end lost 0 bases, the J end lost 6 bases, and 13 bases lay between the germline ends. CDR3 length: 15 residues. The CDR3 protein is CASSLSRGGGDTQYF. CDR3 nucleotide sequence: TGTGCCAGCAGTTTATCGAGAGGAGGAGGGGATACGCAGTATTTT.

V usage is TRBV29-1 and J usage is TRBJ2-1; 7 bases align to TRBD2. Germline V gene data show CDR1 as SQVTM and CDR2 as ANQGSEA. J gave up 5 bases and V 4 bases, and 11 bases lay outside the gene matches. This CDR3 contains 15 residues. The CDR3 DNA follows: TGCAGCGTTGTCCTAGGGCTAGCGGTGAACAATGAGCAGTTCTTC. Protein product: CSVVLGLAVNNEQFF.